Listed below are T cell receptor beta chains from one sample, sequenced in a study of cytomegalovirus exposure and HLA in healthy donors. Using immunoSEQ multiplex PCR, the repertoire was profiled, and TCRdb retains in-frame clones only, with some absent. The profile shows tens of thousands of clones, 72% of them singletons. The sample was PBMCs. These receptors came from a man in his fifties or sixties in good health and CMV-seropositive. Each CDR3 is given with its conserved first and last residue. The order of the fields is J gene, clone size, V gene, CDR3 length, D gene, CDR3 DNA, CDR3 protein. A D gene is named only where the DNA matches it firmly. Clone size is stated in some rows and not others, as once, few, many or a class when expanded.

TRBJ1-1 few TRBV30 17 - TGTGCCTGGAGTGTACGGCCAGGGGTAAGAGGGAACACTGAAGCTTTCTTT CAWSVRPGVRGNTEAFF
TRBJ2-1 - TRBV11-3 13 - TGTGCCAGCAGCTTGGCTAGCTCCACTGAGCAGTTCTTC CASSLASSTEQFF
TRBJ2-3 - TRBV2 14 - TGTGCCAGCAATTCATGGGGCCCGGCGGATACGCAGTATTTT CASNSWGPADTQYF
TRBJ2-3 - TRBV6-4 14 - TGTGCCAGCAGTGACCGGGGACTCACAGATACGCAGTATTTT CASSDRGLTDTQYF
TRBJ2-7 - TRBV28 12 - TGTGCCAGCAGAGAACAGGCCACCGAGCAGTACTTC CASREQATEQYF
TRBJ2-1 - TRBV7-2 13 - TGTGCCAGCAGCACAGACAGTTACAATGAGCAGTTCTTC CASSTDSYNEQFF
TRBJ2-5 - TRBV6-1 11 - TGTGCCAGCAGTATAAAAGAGACCCAGTACTTC CASSIKETQYF
TRBJ2-3 few TRBV19 15 TRBD1 TGTGCCAGTAGTCAGGGCAGGGGGCGATTGGGTACGCAGTATTTT CASSQGRGRLGTQYF
TRBJ1-6 - TRBV27 17 TRBD1 TGTGCCAGCAGTCGGACTCGAAACAGGGGGGGAAATTCACCCCTCCACTTT CASSRTRNRGGNSPLHF
TRBJ2-7 - TRBV28 14 TRBD2 TGTGCCTCCCAAGGGGCGGGAGGGGGTTACGAGCAGTACTTC CASQGAGGGYEQYF
TRBJ2-1 - TRBV5-5 15 TRBD1 TGTGCCAGCCAAGCAGGGGGCTATTTGGACAATGAGCAGTTCTTC CASQAGGYLDNEQFF
TRBJ1-2 - TRBV4-2 15 TRBD1 TGTGCCAGCAGAATGACCCGACAGGGAGACTATGGCTACACCTTC CASRMTRQGDYGYTF
TRBJ2-7 few TRBV5-6 15 - TGTGCCAGCAGCGAGGATAGCTATTTCTTCCCCGAGCAGTACTTC CASSEDSYFFPEQYF
TRBJ2-7 - TRBV6-5 14 - TGTGCCAGCAGTTACGGGGGCGTGGGGTACGAGCAGTACTTC CASSYGGVGYEQYF
TRBJ1-2 - TRBV5-1 16 - TGCGCCAGCAAAGTGGACGGGAGGGCCGTAAACTATGGCTACACCTTC CASKVDGRAVNYGYTF
TRBJ2-3 once TRBV18 18 TRBD1 TGTGCCAGCTCATCCCCGGGACAGGTATCCGCGCGGGGAGATACGCAGTATTTT CASSSPGQVSARGDTQYF
TRBJ1-1 few TRBV4-1 14 - TGCGCCAGCAGCCATGACAGCGTGAACCCTGAAGCTTTCTTT CASSHDSVNPEAFF
TRBJ2-7 - TRBV11-2 17 - TGTGCCAGCAGCTTGGAAAGACTTACCCTTGACTCCTACGAGCAGTACTTC CASSLERLTLDSYEQYF
TRBJ1-1 - TRBV6-1 13 - TGTGCCAGCAGTGAGACCAGGGACACTGAAGCTTTCTTT CASSETRDTEAFF
TRBJ1-2 - TRBV23-1 15 TRBD1 TGCGCCAGCAGTCACCCCATGGACAGGGACAATGGCTACACCTTC CASSHPMDRDNGYTF
TRBJ2-7 few TRBV6-1 14 - TGTGCCAGCAGCTACGACAGAGACAGGTGGGAGCAGTACTTC CASSYDRDRWEQYF
TRBJ2-5 - TRBV4-1 16 TRBD2 TGCGCCAGCAGCCGGACTAGCGGGACACACCAAGAGACCCAGTACTTC CASSRTSGTHQETQYF
TRBJ2-7 - TRBV5-1 16 - TGCGCCAGCAGCCTCCCCCCAGGGGATGGTTCCTACGAGCAGTACTTC CASSLPPGDGSYEQYF
TRBJ2-1 - TRBV5-1 15 TRBD2 TGCGCCAGCAGCCCGGGACTAGCGGGGCTTAATGAGCAGTTCTTC CASSPGLAGLNEQFF
TRBJ2-7 - TRBV7-9 17 TRBD1 TGTGCCAGCAGCACCCGGACAGGGGGAATTAGATCCTACGAGCAGTACTTC CASSTRTGGIRSYEQYF
TRBJ2-7 - TRBV6-6 14 - TGTGCCAGCAGCCTGGGGGGTACTCCCTACGAGCAGTACTTC CASSLGGTPYEQYF
TRBJ2-3 - TRBV6-5 11 - TGTGCCAGCCACCTAAGAGATACGCAGTATTTT CASHLRDTQYF
TRBJ1-1 - TRBV4-3 15 - TGCGCCAGCAGCCGAGCATGGGAGGTGAACACTGAAGCTTTCTTT CASSRAWEVNTEAFF
TRBJ2-7 - TRBV9 14 TRBD1 TGTGCCAGCAGCAAACAGGGGGCTACCTACGAGCAGTACTTC CASSKQGATYEQYF
TRBJ2-3 - TRBV28 16 TRBD1 TGTGCCAGCAGTTTACTGGACAGGGGTGAGACAGATACGCAGTATTTT CASSLLDRGETDTQYF
TRBJ2-6 - TRBV9 15 - TGTGCCAGCAGCGTAGGGCACTCTGGGGCCAACGTCCTGACTTTC CASSVGHSGANVLTF
TRBJ1-1 - TRBV27 15 TRBD1 TGTGCCAGCAGCCGAGGGACAGGGGCAGGTTCTGAAGCTTTCTTT CASSRGTGAGSEAFF
TRBJ2-3 few TRBV4-2 16 - TGTGCCAGCAGCCCTTCTTTCTTGCGGTTCACAGATACGCAGTATTTT CASSPSFLRFTDTQYF
TRBJ1-2 few TRBV7-9 13 - TGTTCCAGCAGCTTAGTCCCTCCGGGTGGCTACACCTTC CSSSLVPPGGYTF
TRBJ2-1 - TRBV11-3 16 TRBD1 TGTGCCAGCAGCTCAGACAGGGACAATTCCTACAATGAGCAGTTCTTC CASSSDRDNSYNEQFF
TRBJ2-5 few TRBV25-1 15 - TGTGCCAGCAGTGAATTAGGGGCAGGGCAAGAGACCCAGTACTTC CASSELGAGQETQYF
TRBJ2-1 - TRBV5-1 13 - TGCGCCAGCAGCTCGGGGGAGTTGGATGAGCAGTTCTTC CASSSGELDEQFF
TRBJ2-7 - TRBV7-2 14 TRBD1 TGTGCCAGCAGATTCGGGACAGGGGGCAACGAGCAGTACTTC CASRFGTGGNEQYF
TRBJ1-1 - TRBV5-1 15 - TGCGCCAGCAGCGCGATGTCCGGGTATACCACTGAAGCTTTCTTT CASSAMSGYTTEAFF
TRBJ2-1 - TRBV7-8 14 - TGTGCCAGCAGCTTAGATTACGGGGACAATGAGCAGTTCTTC CASSLDYGDNEQFF
TRBJ2-2 - TRBV4-3 15 TRBD2 TGCGCCAGCAGCCAAGAGAGCGGGGTTACCGGGGAGCTGTTTTTT CASSQESGVTGELFF
TRBJ1-2 - TRBV5-1 14 - TGCGCCAGCACCCTGGCACAGGGTAACTATGGCTACACCTTC CASTLAQGNYGYTF
TRBJ2-1 - TRBV5-1 14 - TGCGCCAGCAGTACAGGGAGCTCCTACAATGAGCAGTTCTTC CASSTGSSYNEQFF
TRBJ2-6 few TRBV4-2 14 TRBD2 TGTGCCGCCGAGGGAGGGGATGGGGCCAACGTCCTGACTTTC CAAEGGDGANVLTF
TRBJ2-7 - TRBV5-6 16 - TGTGCCAGCAGCTTGTTTCAGGCAGCCCTCCCCTACGAGCAGTACTTC CASSLFQAALPYEQYF
TRBJ1-1 few TRBV7-9 13 - TGTGCCAGCAGCCCCTTGGGGGGGACTGAAGCTTTCTTT CASSPLGGTEAFF
TRBJ2-7 few TRBV6-6 14 TRBD1 TGTGCCAGCAGTCCCGGACAGGAACCCTACGAGCAGTACTTC CASSPGQEPYEQYF
TRBJ2-2 - TRBV27 16 TRBD1 TGTGCCAGCAGTTTAATCCGACAGGGGAGGCCCGGGGAGCTGTTTTTT CASSLIRQGRPGELFF
TRBJ1-2 - TRBV7-9 13 TRBD1 TGTGCCAGCAACCCGCAGGGGGCTTGGGGCTACACCTTC CASNPQGAWGYTF
TRBJ1-3 - TRBV30 14 - TGTGCCTGGAGCTCCTTGGGAGGTCGAAACACCATATATTTT CAWSSLGGRNTIYF